The 11 T cell receptor beta chains given below trace back to one sample, sequenced in a study of blood T cell repertoires in COVID-19. TCRdb's copy holds only in-frame clones and misses some; the assay was immunoSEQ multiplex PCR. Of about 130,000 clones in the sample, over 85% were seen once. The sample comprised peripheral blood. These receptors originate from a man over 45 with active COVID-19.

The gene calls are TRBV9 and TRBJ2-3; perhaps TRBD1 as D (5 bases). The CDR3 spans 15 residues. V lost 4 bases and J lost 2, with 14 bases in between. Per the germline V gene, CDR1 is SGDLS and CDR2 is YYNGEE. The CDR3 DNA is TGTGCCAGCAGCATGGGGCCAGGGTCCACAGATACGCAGTATTTT. Amino acid sequence: CASSMGPGSTDTQYF.

V and J are TRBV5-1 and TRBJ1-2; the D is unclear. Germline CDR1 is SGHRS and CDR2 is YFSETQ. The ends were cut back, 6 bases at V and 3 bases at J, with 18 bases in the middle. This CDR3 region has 15 residues. The CDR3 DNA reads TGCGCCAGCACCCCGACCCTGGAGGCCGACTATGGCTACACCTTC. It yields the protein CASTPTLEADYGYTF. The whole variable domain, remainder taken from reference TRBV5-1 and TRBJ1-2, is KAGVTQTPRYLIKTRGQQVTLSCSPISGHRSVSWYQQTPGQGLQFLFEYFSETQRNKGNFPGRFSGRQFSNSRSEMNVSTLELGDSALYLCASTPTLEADYGYTFGSGTRLTVV.

The V and J genes are TRBV9 and TRBJ2-1; D not resolved. This CDR3 spans 15 amino acids. V was shortened by 5 bases and J by 2 bases, with 14 bases between the two germline ends. Germline CDR1 is SGDLS and CDR2 is YYNGEE. As DNA, the CDR3 is TGTGCCAGCAGTCCTACGAGGCTACCCTACAATGAGCAGTTCTTC. It is translated as CASSPTRLPYNEQFF.

The chain carries TRBV5-4 and TRBJ2-3, with D tentatively TRBD2 (5 bases). V lost 0 bases and J lost 1, with 9 bases in between. The germline V gene has CDR1 SGHNT and CDR2 YYREEE (reference sequence). This CDR3 has 15 amino acids. Here the CDR3 reads CASSLARGGTDTQYF. CDR3 sequence (DNA): TGTGCCAGCAGCTTGGCCCGGGGTGGCACAGATACGCAGTATTTT.

The V gene is TRBV7-9, the J gene TRBJ2-1; possibly TRBD1 for D (7 bases). The CDR3 contains 16 residues. The V gene lost 5 bases and the J gene lost 9 bases, with 23 bases spanning the gap. The germline V gene has CDR1 SEHNR and CDR2 FQNEAQ (reference sequence). The CDR3 reads CASSQEGARRAAEQFF. The CDR3 DNA reads as TGTGCCAGCAGCCAGGAGGGGGCGCGACGGGCTGCTGAGCAGTTCTTC.

This clone has more than one count but fewer than ten. This sequence joins TRBV11-3 and TRBJ2-2; D is undetermined. V dropped 4 bases and J dropped 0 bases, with 12 bases sitting between them. The CDR3 loop spans 16 amino acids. Germline values: CDR1 SGHNT, CDR2 YENEEA. CDR3 DNA sequence: TGTGCCAGCAGCTCCACTATAAACCCGAACACCGGGGAGCTGTTTTTT. Translation: CASSSTINPNTGELFF. The full variable domain, rest sourced from reference TRBV11-3 and TRBJ2-2, is EAGVVQSPRYKIIEKKQPVAFWCNPISGHNTLYWYLQNLGQGPELLIRYENEEAVDDSQLPKDRFSAERLKGVDSTLKIQPAELGDSAVYLCASSSTINPNTGELFFGEGSRLTVL.

This CDR3 is CASTADLRGYGYTF. CDR3 DNA: TGTGCCAGCACCGCGGACCTCAGGGGCTATGGCTACACCTTC. The V call is TRBV6-5, the J call TRBJ1-2; possibly TRBD1 for D (6 bases). The CDR3 consists of 14 residues. Germline CDR1 reads MNHEY; CDR2 reads SVGAGI. Trimming left V 7 bases short and J 4 bases short, with 16 bases between.

The J gene is TRBJ2-1, the V gene TRBV7-9, with TRBD2 identical over 7 bases. J lost 2 bases, V lost 1 base, and 8 bases had no gene match. Germline-derived CDR1 and CDR2 are SEHNR and FQNEAQ (reference sequence). The CDR3 spans 17 residues. As DNA, the CDR3 is TGTGCCAGCAGCTTAGGGCAGAGCGGGGAAACCTACAATGAGCAGTTCTTC. Translated, it gives CASSLGQSGETYNEQFF. The full variable domain, in which reference TRBV7-9 and TRBJ2-1 provide the parts outside the CDR3, is DTGVSQNPRHKITKRGQNVTFRCDPISEHNRLYWYRQTLGQGPEFLTYFQNEAQLEKSRLLSDRFSAERPKGSFSTLEIQRTEQGDSAMYLCASSLGQSGETYNEQFFGPGTRLTVL.

The chain links TRBV19 to TRBJ1-5; possibly TRBD1 for D (6 bases). V lost 1 base and J 1 base, leaving 11 bases between the germline ends. Germline values: CDR1 LNHDA, CDR2 SQIVND (reference sequence). The CDR3 contains 16 residues. The CDR3 sequence: CASSIAGQGSNQPQHF. Written as DNA, the CDR3 is TGTGCCAGTAGTATAGCCGGGCAGGGGAGCAATCAGCCCCAGCATTTT.

The J gene is TRBJ1-1, the V gene TRBV7-2; D may be TRBD1 (5 bases). The CDR3 is made up of 14 amino acids. The germline CDR1 and CDR2 sequences are SGHTA and FQGNSA. V was trimmed by 7 bases and J by 1 base, leaving 13 bases between them. The CDR3 region is CASIPGYANTEAFF. CDR3 nucleotide sequence: TGTGCCAGCATCCCAGGGTACGCGAACACTGAAGCTTTCTTT.

The rearrangement links TRBV5-5 to TRBJ1-6; tentative D call: TRBD1 (6 bases). Trimming removed 5 bases at V and 6 bases at J, with 15 bases between. The CDR3 consists of 15 residues. The germline gives CDR1 SGHKS, CDR2 YYEKEE (reference sequence). The CDR3 DNA sequence: TGTGCCAGCAGGTCCGGGACAACCCGTAATTCACCCCTCCACTTT. This sequence encodes CASRSGTTRNSPLHF.